Shown below are 18 T cell receptor beta chains from a single sample sequenced in a study of siplizumab effects on memory and regulatory T cells (dated by TCRdb to between 2018 and 2021). Libraries came from the immunoSEQ multiplex PCR assay. The table comes from immuneACCESS by way of TCRdb, which keeps in-frame sequences with V and J called. Part of the clones is missing from these tables; in studies checked, under half for an unresolved V gene and the rest for unknown reasons. For this sample there are approximately 100,000 clones; about 90% appear just once. The ten largest clonotypes hold roughly 0.75% of the sample. Material: Tregs sorted from blood. The source of these receptors is a human donor in good health.

This clone showed up just a few times. V usage is TRBV6-5 and J usage is TRBJ1-1, with TRBD1 matching 7 bases. The CDR3 loop spans 12 amino acids. Trimming cost V 6 bases and J 7 bases; bases outside gene matches: 5. Germline V gene data show CDR1 as MNHEY and CDR2 as SVGAGI. CDR3: CASRGQGGEAFF. As DNA, the CDR3 is TGTGCCAGCAGGGGGCAGGGGGGTGAAGCTTTCTTT.

V and J are TRBV5-1 and TRBJ1-1; the match to TRBD1 covers 8 bases. Germline trimming cut 4 bases from V and 4 bases from J; bases unmatched to any gene: 6. This CDR3 has 14 amino acids. CDR1 SGHRS and CDR2 YFSETQ come from the germline V gene. DNA of the CDR3: TGCGCCAGCAGCAGTACAGGGGGGTCCACTGAAGCTTTCTTT. Its protein product is CASSSTGGSTEAFF.

V is TRBV19 and J is TRBJ1-5; D remains unclear. Trimming cost V 7 bases and J 0 bases, with 10 bases left between them. Germline lookup yields CDR1 LNHDA and CDR2 SQIVND (reference sequence). There are 14 residues in the CDR3. The DNA for the CDR3 is TGTGCCAGTAATGAAGCCAATAGCAATCAGCCCCAGCATTTT. Its translation: CASNEANSNQPQHF.

Worth noting for this clone: One junction end disagrees with the germline gene, perhaps due to a read error. The chain recombines TRBV27 with TRBJ1-1, with D unclear. Germline values: CDR1 MNHEY, CDR2 SMNVEV (reference sequence). The CDR3 covers 13 residues. The CDR3 nucleotides read TGTGCCAGCAGTCCACGATGGAACACTGAGGCTTTCTTT. As protein: CASSPRWNTEAFF.

CDR3: CASSLPTWGPDTQYF. For the CDR3, the DNA is TGTGCCAGCAGCTTACCCACCTGGGGTCCAGATACGCAGTATTTT. The chain combines TRBV7-9 with TRBJ2-3, with D unresolved. Per the germline V gene, CDR1 is SEHNR and CDR2 is FQNEAQ (reference sequence). V was shortened by 2 bases and J by 4 bases, with 13 bases between the two germline ends. The CDR3 totals 15 residues.

The J gene is TRBJ2-3, the V gene TRBV7-9; tentative D call: TRBD2 (5 bases). V lost 5 bases to trimming and J lost 0 bases, with 18 bases between them. CDR3 size: 17 residues. CDR1 and CDR2 from the germline V gene are SEHNR and FQNEAQ (reference sequence). The CDR3 sequence is CASSPLGRLASTDTQYF. The CDR3 region has the DNA TGTGCCAGCAGCCCCCTAGGCAGGCTAGCTAGCACAGATACGCAGTATTTT.

The chain employs TRBV25-1 and TRBJ1-1; D possibly corresponds to TRBD1 (5 bases). V was trimmed by 4 bases and J by 4 bases, leaving 13 bases between them. The CDR3 extends over 14 amino acids. The V gene's germline CDR1 is MGHDK and CDR2 SYGVNS. The CDR3 protein is CASSVTVSGTEAFF. CDR3 nucleotide sequence: TGTGCCAGCAGTGTGACAGTCTCGGGCACTGAAGCTTTCTTT. The complete variable domain, with remaining parts taken from reference TRBV25-1 and TRBJ1-1, reads EADIYQTPRYLVIGTGKKITLECSQTMGHDKMYWYQQDPGMELHLIHYSYGVNSTEKGDLSSESTVSRIRTEHFPLTLESARPSHTSQYLCASSVTVSGTEAFFGQGTRLTVV.

V usage is TRBV19 and J usage is TRBJ1-1; D unresolved. The CDR3 spans 11 residues. Germline CDR1 and CDR2: LNHDA and SQIVND (reference sequence). Between the trimmed V and J ends, which lost 6 bases and 6 bases, there was a span of 8 bases. The CDR3, as DNA: TGTGCCAGTAGGGTGAGGGCTGAAGCTTTCTTT. Its translation: CASRVRAEAFF.

This clone appeared a single time. The V gene is TRBV19, the J gene TRBJ2-7, with a weak D call TRBD1 (5 bases). V was clipped by 7 bases and J by 5 bases, with 18 bases between them. Germline CDR1 is LNHDA and CDR2 is SQIVND (reference sequence). The CDR3 sequence is 14 residues long. CDR3 DNA sequence: TGTGCCAGTAATCCGGGCAGGGCTCGCCACGAGCAGTACTTC. Encoded protein: CASNPGRARHEQYF.

The chain carries TRBV2 and TRBJ2-1; 13 bases align to TRBD2. Trimming at V came to 4 bases and at J to 3 bases, leaving 9 bases not matched to a gene. CDR3 length: 18 residues. Germline CDR1 and CDR2: SNHLY and FYNNEI. The CDR3, as DNA: TGTGCCAGCAGTGCATACCGGACTAGCGGGAGTAACTACAATGAGCAGTTCTTC. Amino acid sequence: CASSAYRTSGSNYNEQFF.

This sequence joins TRBV11-2 and TRBJ2-2, with D possibly TRBD1 on 6 matching bases. The ends were cut back, 7 bases at V and 0 bases at J, with 9 bases in the middle. This CDR3 is built from 14 residues. In germline, CDR1 is SGHAT, CDR2 FQNNGV. Here the CDR3 DNA reads TGTGCCAGCACCCCAGGGGCGAACACCGGGGAGCTGTTTTTT. Protein: CASTPGANTGELFF.

Here the CDR3 reads CASSSVFNEQFF. Here the CDR3 DNA reads TGTGCCAGCAGCTCCGTTTTCAATGAGCAGTTCTTC. The rearrangement uses TRBV11-2 and TRBJ2-1; no clear D gene. CDR3 length: 12 residues. The germline V and J ends were trimmed by 4 bases and 6 bases, with 7 bases remaining between them. In germline, CDR1 is SGHAT, CDR2 FQNNGV.

The chain joins TRBV5-1 to TRBJ1-4; no reliable D call. Germline assignment: CDR1 SGHRS and CDR2 YFSETQ. CDR3 length: 17 residues. V was clipped by 0 bases and J by 3 bases, with 15 bases between them. CDR3 protein: CASSLDVSLGANEKLFF. The DNA of the CDR3 is TGCGCCAGCAGCTTGGATGTCAGCTTGGGAGCTAATGAAAAACTGTTTTTT.

The chain couples TRBV29-1 to TRBJ2-5, with TRBD2 as a possible D gene (7 bases). V was pared by 3 bases and J by 5 bases, with 10 bases between. Germline assignment: CDR1 SQVTM and CDR2 ANQGSEA. The CDR3 has 12 amino acids. This CDR3 is CSVDGGLETQYF. CDR3 DNA: TGCAGCGTTGACGGGGGGCTGGAGACCCAGTACTTC.

This clone was counted a single time. The chain recombines TRBV9 with TRBJ2-3; TRBD2 aligns across 8 bases. The trim removed 3 bases at V and 6 bases at J, leaving 6 bases unmatched. Germline V lookup: CDR1 SGDLS, CDR2 YYNGEE. CDR3 length equals 14 residues. The CDR3 loop reads CASSARLAWDTQYF. The DNA of the CDR3 is TGTGCCAGCAGCGCACGACTAGCGTGGGATACGCAGTATTTT.

V is TRBV4-1 and J is TRBJ1-5, with no clear D. This CDR3 has 17 amino acids. The V and J ends lost 0 bases and 6 bases respectively, with 18 bases between them. CDR1 is MGHRA, CDR2 YSYEKL, per germline. In DNA, the CDR3 is TGCGCCAGCAGCCAAGAAGTGGCTTTGCGAGGTGGTCAGCCCCAGCATTTT. Translation: CASSQEVALRGGQPQHF.

On this clone itself: Mismatch with germline at one junction end may stem from a read error. The chain uses TRBV5-1 and TRBJ1-2, with TRBD1 matching over 9 bases. Germline values: CDR1 SGHRS, CDR2 YFSETQ. This CDR3 spans 16 amino acids. The CDR3 loop reads CASSVGGQGSTYGHTF. The CDR3 nucleotides are TGCGCCAGCAGCGTCGGTGGACAGGGGTCTACCTATGGCCACACCTTC.

This clone showed up just a few times. The chain carries TRBV6-5 and TRBJ1-5; D is perhaps TRBD1 (5 bases). V lost 2 bases and J lost 0, with 8 bases in between. Germline V lookup: CDR1 MNHEY, CDR2 SVGAGI. The CDR3 consists of 15 residues. Here the CDR3 DNA reads TGTGCCAGCAGTTACCGAGGGGCTAGCAATCAGCCCCAGCATTTT. Protein: CASSYRGASNQPQHF.